The entry below describes one T cell receptor beta chain. Its antigen is undetermined. The people who donated were healthy Finnish babies having corrective surgery for congenital heart defects. During surgery, about 0.45-1 mL peripheral blood was drawn from four of eight donors. The CDR3 contains 11 residues. The germline gives CDR1 MDHEN, CDR2 SYDVKM. Trimming pared 2 bases from V and 4 bases from J, leaving 2 bases between. TCRdb's table, derived via immunoSEQ multiplex PCR, lists solely in-frame clones and lacks some. The table records approximately 49,000 clones, approximately 95% of them present only once. The entry originates in a study of human thymus T cells. Findings and limits, study-wide: The authors found apparently biased V and J gene usage in thymic and blood repertoires.

This rearrangement joins TRBV28 to TRBJ2-5; D not resolved. Sequenced material: blood. This receptor was taken from a girl less than two years old with a congenital heart defect but otherwise immunologically healthy. The DNA of the CDR3 is TGTGCCAGCAGTTTAAGAGAGACCCAGTACTTC. Its protein product is CASSLRETQYF.